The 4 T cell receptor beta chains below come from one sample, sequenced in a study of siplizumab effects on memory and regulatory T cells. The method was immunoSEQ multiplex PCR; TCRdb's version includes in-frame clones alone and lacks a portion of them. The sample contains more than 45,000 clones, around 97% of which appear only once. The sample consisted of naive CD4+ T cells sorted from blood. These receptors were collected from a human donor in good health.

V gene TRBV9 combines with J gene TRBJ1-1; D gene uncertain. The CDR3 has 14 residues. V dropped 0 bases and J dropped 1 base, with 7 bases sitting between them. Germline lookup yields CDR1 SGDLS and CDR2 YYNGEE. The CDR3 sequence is CASSVAMGNTEAFF. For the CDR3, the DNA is TGTGCCAGCAGCGTAGCTATGGGGAACACTGAAGCTTTCTTT.

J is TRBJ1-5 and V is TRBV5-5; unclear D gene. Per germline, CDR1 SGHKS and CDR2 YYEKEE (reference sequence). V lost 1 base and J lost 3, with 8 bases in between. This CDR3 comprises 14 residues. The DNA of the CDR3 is TGTGCCAGCAGCTTGTGGACGGACAATCAGCCCCAGCATTTT. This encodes CASSLWTDNQPQHF.

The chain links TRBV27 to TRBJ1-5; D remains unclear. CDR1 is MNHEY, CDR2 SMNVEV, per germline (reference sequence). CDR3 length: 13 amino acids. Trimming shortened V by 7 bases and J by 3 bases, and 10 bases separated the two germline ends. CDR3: CASKPGTNQPQHF. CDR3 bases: TGTGCCAGCAAACCGGGAACCAATCAGCCCCAGCATTTT.

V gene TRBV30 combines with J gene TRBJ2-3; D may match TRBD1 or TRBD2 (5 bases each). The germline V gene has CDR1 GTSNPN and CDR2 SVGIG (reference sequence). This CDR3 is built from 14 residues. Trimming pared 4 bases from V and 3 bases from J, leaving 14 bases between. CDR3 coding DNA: TGTGCCTGGACCGTGGGGGAAATGACAGATACGCAGTATTTT. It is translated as CAWTVGEMTDTQYF.